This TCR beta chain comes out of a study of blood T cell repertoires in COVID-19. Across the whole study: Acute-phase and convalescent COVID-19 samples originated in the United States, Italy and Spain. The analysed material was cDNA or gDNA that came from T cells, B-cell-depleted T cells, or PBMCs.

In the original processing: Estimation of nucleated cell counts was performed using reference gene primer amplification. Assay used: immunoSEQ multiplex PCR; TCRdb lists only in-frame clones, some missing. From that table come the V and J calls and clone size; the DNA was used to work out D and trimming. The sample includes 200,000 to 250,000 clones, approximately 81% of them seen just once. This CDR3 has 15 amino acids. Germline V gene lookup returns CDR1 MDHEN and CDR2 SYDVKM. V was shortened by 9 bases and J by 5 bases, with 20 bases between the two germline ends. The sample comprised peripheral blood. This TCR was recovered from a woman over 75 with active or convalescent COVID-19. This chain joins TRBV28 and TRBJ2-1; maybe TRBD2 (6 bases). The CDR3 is CARTTPQRANNEQFF. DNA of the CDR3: TGTGCCAGGACGACCCCGCAGCGGGCCAACAATGAGCAGTTCTTC.